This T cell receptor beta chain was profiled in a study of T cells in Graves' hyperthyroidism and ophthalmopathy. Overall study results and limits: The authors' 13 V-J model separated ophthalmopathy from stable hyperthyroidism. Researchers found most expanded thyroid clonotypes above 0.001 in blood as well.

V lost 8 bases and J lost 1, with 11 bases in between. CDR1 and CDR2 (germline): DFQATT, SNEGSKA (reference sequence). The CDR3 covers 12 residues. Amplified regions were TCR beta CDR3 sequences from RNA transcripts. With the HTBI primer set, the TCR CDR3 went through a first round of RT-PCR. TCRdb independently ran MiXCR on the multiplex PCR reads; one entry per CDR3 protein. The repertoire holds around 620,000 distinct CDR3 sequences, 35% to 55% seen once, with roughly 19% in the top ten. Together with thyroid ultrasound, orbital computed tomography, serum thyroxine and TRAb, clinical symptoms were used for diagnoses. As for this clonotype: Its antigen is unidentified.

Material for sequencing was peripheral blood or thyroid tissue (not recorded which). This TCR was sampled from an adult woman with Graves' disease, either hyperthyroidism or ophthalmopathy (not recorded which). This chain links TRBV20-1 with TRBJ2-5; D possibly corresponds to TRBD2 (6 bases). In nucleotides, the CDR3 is TGCAGTCTAGGGGACTTCCAAGAGACCCAGTACTTC. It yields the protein CSLGDFQETQYF.